Below are 30 T cell receptor beta chains sequenced from a single sample in a study of blood T cell repertoires in COVID-19. Clones were read by immunoSEQ multiplex PCR, and TCRdb kept only the in-frame ones, dropping some. The sample lists 200,000 to 300,000 clones, approximately 84% occurring once. The sequenced sample consisted of PBMCs or T cells enriched from blood (not recorded which). These receptors were obtained from a woman aged 40 to 49 with acute COVID-19.

This rearrangement joins TRBV7-2 to TRBJ1-1; D is undetermined. There are 12 residues in the CDR3. Trimming cost V 2 bases and J 11 bases, with 12 bases left between them. Germline lookup yields CDR1 SGHTA and CDR2 FQGNSA. CDR3 DNA sequence: TGTGCCAGCAGCTTAATGTCAGGCTCTGCTTTCTTT. It encodes CASSLMSGSAFF. The whole variable domain, remainder taken from reference TRBV7-2 and TRBJ1-1, is GAGVSQSPSNKVTEKGKDVELRCDPISGHTALYWYRQSLGQGLEFLIYFQGNSAPDKSGLPSDRFSAERTGGSVSTLTIQRTQQEDSAVYLCASSLMSGSAFFGQGTRLTVV.

CDR3 loop: CASSAAGTGPFRAPLHF. CDR3 coding DNA: TGTGCCAGCAGTGCCGCCGGGACAGGGCCTTTTCGGGCACCCCTCCACTTT. This chain connects TRBV2 to TRBJ1-6; TRBD1 matches 9 bases. CDR1 and CDR2 (germline): SNHLY, FYNNEI. V trimming: 4 bases; J trimming: 11 bases; junction bases outside the gene matches: 15. The CDR3 is 17 amino acids. Using reference TRBV2 and TRBJ1-6 for the parts outside the CDR3, the full variable domain is EPEVTQTPSHQVTQMGQEVILRCVPISNHLYFYWYRQILGQKVEFLVSFYNNEISEKSEIFDDQFSVERPDGSNFTLKIRSTKLEDSAMYFCASSAAGTGPFRAPLHFGNGTRLTVT.

V gene TRBV5-5 combines with J gene TRBJ1-5; maybe TRBD1 (5 bases). V was trimmed by 0 bases and J by 5 bases, leaving 12 bases between them. In germline, CDR1 is SGHKS, CDR2 YYEKEE (reference sequence). The CDR3 is 15 residues long. The CDR3 region has the DNA TGTGCCAGCAGCTTGGGGGGCTTAAGCGATCAGCCCCAGCATTTT. It specifies CASSLGGLSDQPQHF.

V usage is TRBV19 and J usage is TRBJ1-5, with D hard to call. This CDR3 is 13 amino acids long. V was shortened by 7 bases and J by 7 bases, with 14 bases between the two germline ends. Germline CDR1 and CDR2: LNHDA and SQIVND (reference sequence). As DNA, the CDR3 is TGTGCCAGTACCCCCAAACCTACCCAGCCCCAGCATTTT. It specifies CASTPKPTQPQHF.

The chain recombines TRBV14 with TRBJ1-1; 7 positions match TRBD1. CDR1 SGHDN and CDR2 FVKESK come from the germline V gene. The CDR3 has 16 residues. Losses at the gene ends were 5 bases for V and 7 bases for J; bases not matched to a gene: 16. The CDR3 sequence: CASSSLRTGGRDEAFF. CDR3 nucleotide sequence: TGTGCCAGCAGCTCGCTCCGGACAGGAGGGAGAGATGAAGCTTTCTTT.

V gene TRBV5-4 combines with J gene TRBJ1-1, with 8 nucleotides matching TRBD1. The junction had 8 bases not matched to a gene; V was cut back by 2 bases and J by 11 bases. Germline V CDR1 and CDR2: SGHNT, YYREEE (reference sequence). The CDR3 is 13 amino acids. The CDR3 DNA follows: TGTGCCAGCAGCTTATCCAGGGGGCTCGGGGCTTTCTTT. Amino acids: CASSLSRGLGAFF.

The chain has TRBV9 and TRBJ1-4; 9 bases align to TRBD1. J lost 7 bases, V lost 3 bases, and 4 bases had no gene match. CDR1 and CDR2 (germline): SGDLS, YYNGEE. The CDR3 spans 14 residues. For the CDR3, the DNA is TGTGCCAGCAGCGACGGGACAGGGACTGAAAAACTGTTTTTT. Protein sequence: CASSDGTGTEKLFF.

This clone was picked up one time. The gene calls are TRBV29-1 and TRBJ2-1, with TRBD2 matching over 15 bases. Per germline, CDR1 SQVTM and CDR2 ANQGSEA. The CDR3 runs 16 residues. The junction had 15 bases not matched to a gene; V was cut back by 3 bases and J by 15 bases. The CDR3 loop is CSVDGRGRTSGRAPFF. Here the CDR3 DNA reads TGCAGCGTTGATGGCAGGGGACGGACTAGCGGGAGGGCACCGTTCTTC.

This rearrangement joins TRBV5-1 to TRBJ1-3; TRBD1 matches 10 bases. The CDR3 covers 15 residues. V gave up 4 bases and J gave up 3 bases; unmatched junction bases: 4. Germline V lookup: CDR1 SGHRS, CDR2 YFSETQ. This CDR3 is CASSPRTGGGNTIYF. The DNA for the CDR3 is TGCGCCAGCAGCCCCCGGACAGGGGGTGGAAACACCATATATTTT.

The chain joins TRBV21-1 to TRBJ1-2; the table's D call, TRBD1, has no DNA check behind it. TRBV21-1 is a documented pseudogene. The CDR3 has 12 residues. CDR3 protein: CASLGQGCGYTF. The CDR3 region has the DNA TGTGCCAGCTTGGGACAGGGATGCGGCTACACCTTC.

The chain carries TRBV10-3 and TRBJ1-5; D unresolved. The CDR3 extends over 15 amino acids. V was trimmed by 0 bases and J by 4 bases, leaving 10 bases between them. Per the germline V gene, CDR1 is ENHRY and CDR2 is SYGVKD. Here the CDR3 DNA reads TGTGCCATCAGTGAGTCGAGAGGTCGAAATCAGCCCCAGCATTTT. Translated, it gives CAISESRGRNQPQHF.

V and J are TRBV6-5 and TRBJ2-1; 11 bases line up with TRBD2. CDR3 length: 16 residues. With V trimmed by 2 bases and J by 6 bases, 6 bases remained unmatched. Looked up from germline, CDR1 is MNHEY and CDR2 is SVGAGI. CDR3 loop: CASSYPGLAGTNEQFF. CDR3 nucleotides: TGTGCCAGCAGTTACCCCGGACTAGCGGGTACCAATGAGCAGTTCTTC.

The gene calls are TRBV7-3 and TRBJ2-2; 9 nucleotides agree with TRBD2. The V and J ends lost 0 bases and 7 bases, in that order; junction bases with no gene match: 6. CDR1 and CDR2 from the germline V gene are SGHTA and FQGTGA. This CDR3 is 16 amino acids long. The CDR3 DNA reads as TGTGCCAGCAGCTTAACGGTAGCGGGAGAGGTCGGGGAGCTGTTTTTT. Protein sequence: CASSLTVAGEVGELFF.

The V call is TRBV11-2, the J call TRBJ1-4; D uncertain. CDR3 length equals 14 residues. The V gene's germline CDR1 is SGHAT and CDR2 FQNNGV. V lost 3 bases to trimming and J lost 6 bases, with 11 bases between them. The CDR3: CASSFGSWDEKLFF. The DNA for the CDR3 is TGTGCCAGCAGCTTCGGTAGCTGGGATGAAAAACTGTTTTTT.

V and J are TRBV24-1 and TRBJ2-5; 9 bases line up with TRBD1. This CDR3 is built from 15 residues. Looked up from germline, CDR1 is KGHDR and CDR2 is SFDVKD. Losses at the gene ends were 4 bases for V and 5 bases for J; bases not matched to a gene: 7. CDR3 coding DNA: TGTGCCACCAGTGAAGGACAGGGGTATCTGGAGACCCAGTACTTC. Its translation: CATSEGQGYLETQYF.

This sequence joins TRBV5-5 and TRBJ2-2; TRBD2 might be the D (6 bases). Germline assignment: CDR1 SGHKS and CDR2 YYEKEE (reference sequence). V lost 1 base to trimming and J lost 4 bases, with 11 bases between them. The CDR3 length is 15 residues. CDR3 bases: TGTGCCAGCAGCTTGACGGGACTTAGCACCGGGGAGCTGTTTTTT. Encoded protein: CASSLTGLSTGELFF.

The genes are TRBV5-6 and TRBJ2-1, with TRBD1 identical over 8 bases. The CDR3 spans 15 residues. CDR1 is SGHDT, CDR2 YYEEEE, per germline. Trimming removed 4 bases from V and 2 bases from J; junction bases left unmatched: 5. The CDR3 reads CASSQGQAPYNEQFF. The DNA of the CDR3 is TGTGCCAGCAGCCAGGGACAGGCGCCCTACAATGAGCAGTTCTTC. The whole variable domain, remainder taken from reference TRBV5-6 and TRBJ2-1, is DAGVTQSPTHLIKTRGQQVTLRCSPKSGHDTVSWYQQALGQGPQFIFQYYEEEERQRGNFPDRFSGHQFPNYSSELNVNALLLGDSALYLCASSQGQAPYNEQFFGPGTRLTVL.

The chain joins TRBV18 to TRBJ2-6; 7 bases match TRBD2. Germline V lookup: CDR1 KGHSH, CDR2 LQKENI. Trimming cost V 3 bases and J 0 bases; bases outside gene matches: 17. The CDR3 covers 21 residues. The CDR3 is CASSPRGGGAGSYSGANVLTF. The CDR3 DNA is TGTGCCAGCTCACCTCGAGGCGGGGGTGCAGGCTCCTACTCTGGGGCCAACGTCCTGACTTTC.

This clone was seen just once. V is TRBV7-4 and J is TRBJ1-1; the D gene is possibly TRBD1 (6 bases). The germline V gene has CDR1 SGHVT and CDR2 SQSDAQ. The CDR3 runs 15 residues. Trimming shortened V by 1 base and J by 2 bases, and 11 bases separated the two germline ends. CDR3 bases: TGTGCCAGCAGCTTAGAGGGGGTGGGCAACACTGAAGCTTTCTTT. Its protein product is CASSLEGVGNTEAFF.

This clone was counted only a few times. The chain combines TRBV7-9 with TRBJ1-4, with 7 bases that match TRBD1. Trimming at V came to 5 bases and at J to 8 bases, leaving 11 bases not matched to a gene. Germline-derived CDR1 and CDR2 are SEHNR and FQNEAQ (reference sequence). The CDR3 has 15 residues. The CDR3 is CASSPSTGTVEKLFF. As DNA, the CDR3 is TGTGCCAGCAGCCCCTCAACCGGGACAGTGGAAAAACTGTTTTTT.

This chain uses TRBV3-1 (or the pseudogene TRBV3-2) with TRBJ2-1, with TRBD2 matching over 10 bases. V gave up 4 bases and J gave up 0 bases; unmatched junction bases: 6. CDR3 size: 17 residues. Germline assignment: CDR1 LGHDT and CDR2 YNNKEL (reference sequence). CDR3 nucleotide sequence: TGTGCCAGCAGCCCCCTAGCGGGAGATAGCTCCTACAATGAGCAGTTCTTC. This codes for CASSPLAGDSSYNEQFF.

Here the CDR3 DNA reads TGTGCCAGCAGAAGGACAGGGGGCGACTACAATGAGCAGTTCTTC. Translating it yields CASRRTGGDYNEQFF. V is TRBV6-5 and J is TRBJ2-1, with TRBD1 identical over 11 bases. V dropped 6 bases and J dropped 3; count of bases not matched to a gene: 4. The germline gives CDR1 MNHEY, CDR2 SVGAGI. This CDR3 contains 15 residues.

The J gene is TRBJ2-5, the V gene TRBV7-8, with D possibly matching TRBD1 (5 bases). Trimming took 5 bases from V and 7 from J, leaving 5 bases between them. The CDR3 is made up of 10 amino acids. Germline V gene data show CDR1 as SGHVS and CDR2 as FQNEAQ. CDR3 residues: CASSGATQYF. The CDR3 DNA sequence: TGTGCCAGCAGCGGGGCGACCCAGTACTTC.

The V call is TRBV5-8, the J call TRBJ1-3; D may be TRBD1 (5 bases). CDR3 size: 18 residues. CDR1 and CDR2 (germline): SGHTS, YDEGEE. V shed 2 bases and J shed 0 bases, with 18 bases lying between them. For the CDR3, the DNA is TGTGCCAGCAGCTTAATTTTTAACAGGCGTTACTCTGGAAACACCATATATTTT. Its protein product is CASSLIFNRRYSGNTIYF.

This rearrangement joins TRBV3-1 (or the pseudogene TRBV3-2) to TRBJ1-3; D ambiguous. The CDR3 has 13 residues. Trimming took 0 bases from V and 5 from J, leaving 5 bases between them. From germline, CDR1 is LGHDT and CDR2 YNNKEL (reference sequence). The CDR3 loop reads CASSQDYRNTIYF. In nucleotides, the CDR3 is TGTGCCAGCAGCCAAGATTATAGAAACACCATATATTTT.

V is TRBV10-3 and J is TRBJ2-1, with no clear D. The V end lost 3 bases, the J end lost 4 bases, and 16 bases lay between the germline ends. From germline, CDR1 is ENHRY and CDR2 SYGVKD. The CDR3 runs to 16 residues. The CDR3 is CAISEVSTHPYNEQFF. The CDR3 coding sequence is TGTGCCATCAGTGAAGTCTCTACCCACCCTTACAATGAGCAGTTCTTC.

This clone was observed once. The CDR3 sequence is CASSPSGQGGYGYTF. DNA for the CDR3: TGCGCCAGCAGCCCTTCCGGACAGGGTGGCTATGGCTACACCTTC. The chain combines TRBV5-1 with TRBJ1-2; TRBD1 agrees at 8 bases. CDR1 is SGHRS and CDR2 is YFSETQ in the germline V gene. CDR3 length: 15 residues. V was pared by 4 bases and J by 4 bases, with 9 bases of the junction left unmatched.

The chain recombines TRBV18 with TRBJ1-1; 7 bases align to TRBD1. The V and J ends lost 1 base and 3 bases, in that order; junction bases with no gene match: 5. The V gene's germline CDR1 is KGHSH and CDR2 LQKENI. This CDR3 has 15 residues. CDR3 in amino acids: CASSPQQGTDTEAFF. Here the CDR3 DNA reads TGTGCCAGCTCACCACAACAGGGGACGGACACTGAAGCTTTCTTT.

This CDR3 reads CASSGTENIQYF. The CDR3 bases are TGTGCCAGCAGCGGTACAGAAAACATTCAGTACTTC. V gene TRBV27 combines with J gene TRBJ2-4; D uncertain. In germline, CDR1 is MNHEY, CDR2 SMNVEV (reference sequence). Trimming removed 6 bases from V and 5 bases from J, with 8 bases in between. This CDR3 has 12 residues.

The chain uses TRBV2 and TRBJ2-5, with D possibly being TRBD2 (5 bases). From germline, CDR1 is SNHLY and CDR2 FYNNEI. V was pared by 3 bases and J by 5 bases, with 10 bases between. CDR3 size: 13 residues. The chain's CDR3 is CASSEGSRETQYF. The CDR3 bases are TGTGCCAGCAGTGAGGGGAGCAGGGAGACCCAGTACTTC.